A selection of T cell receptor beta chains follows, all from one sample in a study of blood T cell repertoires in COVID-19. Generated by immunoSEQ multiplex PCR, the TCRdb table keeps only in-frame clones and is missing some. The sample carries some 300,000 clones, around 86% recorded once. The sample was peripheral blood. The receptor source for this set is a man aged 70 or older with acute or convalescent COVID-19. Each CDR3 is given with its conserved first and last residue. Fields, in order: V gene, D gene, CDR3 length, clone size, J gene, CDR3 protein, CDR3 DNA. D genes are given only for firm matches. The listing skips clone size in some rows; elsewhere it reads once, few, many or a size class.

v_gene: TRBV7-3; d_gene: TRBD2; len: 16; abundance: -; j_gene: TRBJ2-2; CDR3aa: CASSLMIGGSTGELFF; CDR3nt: TGTGCCAGCAGCTTAATGATCGGGGGGTCCACCGGGGAGCTGTTTTTT
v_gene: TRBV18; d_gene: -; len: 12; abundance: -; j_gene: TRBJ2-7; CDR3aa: CASSPNGGEQYF; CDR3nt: TGTGCCAGCTCACCTAACGGGGGAGAGCAGTACTTC
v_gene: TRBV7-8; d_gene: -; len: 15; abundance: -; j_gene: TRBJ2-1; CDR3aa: CASSLTPGTYNEQFF; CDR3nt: TGTGCCAGCAGCCTGACGCCCGGGACTTACAATGAGCAGTTCTTC
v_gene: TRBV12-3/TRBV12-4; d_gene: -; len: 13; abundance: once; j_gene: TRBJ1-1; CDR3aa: CASRSDGRNEAFF; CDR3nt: TGTGCCAGCAGGTCTGACGGGAGGAATGAAGCTTTCTTT
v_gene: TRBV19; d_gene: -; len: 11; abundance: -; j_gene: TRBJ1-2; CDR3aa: CAAGWNYGYTF; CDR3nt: TGTGCCGCGGGATGGAACTATGGCTACACCTTC
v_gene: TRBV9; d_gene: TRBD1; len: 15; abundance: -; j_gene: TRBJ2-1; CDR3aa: CASSVNDRGAHEQFF; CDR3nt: TGTGCCAGCAGCGTAAACGACAGGGGGGCGCATGAGCAGTTCTTC
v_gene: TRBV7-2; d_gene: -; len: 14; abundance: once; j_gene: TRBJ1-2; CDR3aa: CASSSGAVLYGYTF; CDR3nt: TGTGCCAGCAGTTCAGGGGCAGTTTTATATGGCTACACCTTC
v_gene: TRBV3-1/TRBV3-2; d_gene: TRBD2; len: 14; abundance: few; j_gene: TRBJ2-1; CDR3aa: CASAGTSAYNEQFF; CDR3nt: TGTGCCAGCGCGGGGACTAGCGCGTACAATGAGCAGTTCTTC
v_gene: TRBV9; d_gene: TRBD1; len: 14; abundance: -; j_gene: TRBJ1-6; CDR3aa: CASSGTGGNSPLHF; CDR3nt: TGTGCCAGCAGCGGGACAGGGGGTAATTCACCCCTCCACTTT
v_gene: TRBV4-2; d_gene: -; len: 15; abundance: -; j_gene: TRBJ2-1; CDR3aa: CASSQGTYSYNEQFF; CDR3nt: TGTGCCAGCAGCCAAGGGACTTATTCCTACAATGAGCAGTTCTTC
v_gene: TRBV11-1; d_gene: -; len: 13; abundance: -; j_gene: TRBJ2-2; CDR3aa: CASSRGFVGELFF; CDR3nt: TGTGCCAGCAGTCGGGGGTTTGTCGGGGAGCTGTTTTTT
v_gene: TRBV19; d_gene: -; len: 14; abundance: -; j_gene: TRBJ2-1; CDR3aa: CASSIGGVYNEQFF; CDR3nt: TGTGCCAGTAGTATAGGGGGCGTTTACAATGAGCAGTTCTTC
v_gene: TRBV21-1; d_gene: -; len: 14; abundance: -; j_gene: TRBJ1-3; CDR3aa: CASSSQGPGNTIYF; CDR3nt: TGTGCCAGCAGCAGCCAGGGTCCAGGAAACACCATATATTTT
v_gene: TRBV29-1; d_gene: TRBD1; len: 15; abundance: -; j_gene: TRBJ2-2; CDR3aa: CSVIYRGWGTGELFF; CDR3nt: TGCAGCGTCATATACAGGGGCTGGGGCACCGGGGAGCTGTTTTTT
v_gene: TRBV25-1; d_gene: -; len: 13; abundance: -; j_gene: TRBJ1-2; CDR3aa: CASSSGLFYGYTF; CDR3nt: TGTGCCAGCAGTTCGGGACTATTTTATGGCTACACCTTC
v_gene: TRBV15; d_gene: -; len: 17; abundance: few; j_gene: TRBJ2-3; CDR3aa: CATSSPPGLSSTDTQYF; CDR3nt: TGTGCCACCAGCTCACCTCCGGGACTCTCCTCAACAGATACGCAGTATTTT
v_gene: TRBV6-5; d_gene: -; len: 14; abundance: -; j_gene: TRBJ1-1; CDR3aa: CASSYSVSHTEAFF; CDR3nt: TGTGCCAGCAGTTACTCCGTTAGCCACACTGAAGCTTTCTTT
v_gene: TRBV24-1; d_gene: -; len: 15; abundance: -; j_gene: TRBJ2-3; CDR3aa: CATSARGIGTDTQYF; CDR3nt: TGTGCCACCAGCGCCCGGGGAATAGGGACAGATACGCAGTATTTT
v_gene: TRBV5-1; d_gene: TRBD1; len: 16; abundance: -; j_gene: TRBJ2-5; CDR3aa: CASSLGGQGPQETQYF; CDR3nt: TGCGCCAGCAGCTTGGGCGGACAGGGGCCCCAAGAGACCCAGTACTTC
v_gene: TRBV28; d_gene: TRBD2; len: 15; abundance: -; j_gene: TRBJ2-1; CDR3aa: CASRNGLAGYNEQFF; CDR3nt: TGTGCCAGCAGAAACGGACTAGCGGGATACAATGAGCAGTTCTTC
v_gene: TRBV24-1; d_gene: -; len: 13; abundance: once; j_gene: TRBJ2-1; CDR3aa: CATSDSSYNEQFF; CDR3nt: TGTGCCACCAGTGACAGCTCCTACAATGAGCAGTTCTTC
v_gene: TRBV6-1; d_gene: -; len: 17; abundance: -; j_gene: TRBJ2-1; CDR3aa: CASSEALQALFGNEQFF; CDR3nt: TGTGCCAGCAGTGAAGCGCTACAGGCCCTGTTTGGGAATGAGCAGTTCTTC
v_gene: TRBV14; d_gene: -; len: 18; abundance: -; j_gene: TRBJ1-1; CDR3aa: CASSQEGPTAFMNTEAFF; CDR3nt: TGTGCCAGCAGCCAAGAGGGGCCTACCGCGTTCATGAACACTGAAGCTTTCTTT
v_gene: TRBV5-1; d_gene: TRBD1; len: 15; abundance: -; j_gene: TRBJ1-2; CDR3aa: CASSLQGALTYGYTF; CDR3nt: TGCGCCAGCAGCTTACAGGGGGCCCTGACCTATGGCTACACCTTC
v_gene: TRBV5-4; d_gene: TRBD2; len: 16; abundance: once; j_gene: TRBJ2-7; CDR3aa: CASSSSLAGGPYEQYF; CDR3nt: TGTGCCAGCAGCAGCTCACTAGCGGGAGGACCCTACGAGCAGTACTTC
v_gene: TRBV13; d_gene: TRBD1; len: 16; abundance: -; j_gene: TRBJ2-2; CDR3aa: CASSLRDRGWTGELFF; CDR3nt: TGTGCCAGCAGCCTCAGAGACAGGGGGTGGACCGGGGAGCTGTTTTTT
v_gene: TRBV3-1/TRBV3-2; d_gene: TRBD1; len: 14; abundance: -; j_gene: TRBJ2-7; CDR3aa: CASSLPGQGAEQYF; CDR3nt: TGTGCCAGCAGCCTCCCGGGACAGGGTGCCGAGCAGTACTTC
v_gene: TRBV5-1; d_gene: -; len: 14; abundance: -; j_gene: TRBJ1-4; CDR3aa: CASSLAGRGNKLFF; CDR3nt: TGCGCCAGCAGCTTGGCTGGCAGAGGCAATAAACTGTTTTTT
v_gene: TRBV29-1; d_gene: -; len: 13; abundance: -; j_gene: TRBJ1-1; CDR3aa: CSDALRGSSEAFF; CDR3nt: TGCAGCGATGCCCTCAGGGGTAGCTCTGAAGCTTTCTTT
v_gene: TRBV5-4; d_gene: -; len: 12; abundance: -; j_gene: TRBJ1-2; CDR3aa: CASSLQGYGYTF; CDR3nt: TGTGCCAGCAGCTTGCAGGGTTACGGCTACACCTTC
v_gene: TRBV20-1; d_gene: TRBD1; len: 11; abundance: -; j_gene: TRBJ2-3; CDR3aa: CSAGQVDTQYF; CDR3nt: TGCAGTGCTGGACAGGTAGATACGCAGTATTTT
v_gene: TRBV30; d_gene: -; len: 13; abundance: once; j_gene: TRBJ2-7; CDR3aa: CAWSRQARDEQYF; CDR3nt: TGTGCCTGGAGCAGACAGGCTCGGGACGAGCAGTACTTC
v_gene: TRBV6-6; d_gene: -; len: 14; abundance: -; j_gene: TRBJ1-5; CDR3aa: CASRVTAGNQPQHF; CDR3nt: TGTGCCAGCAGAGTTACAGCGGGAAATCAGCCCCAGCATTTT
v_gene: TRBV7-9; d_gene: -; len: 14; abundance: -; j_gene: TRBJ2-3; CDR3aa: CASSLPGQGDTQYF; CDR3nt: TGTGCCAGCAGCCTCCCCGGACAAGGAGATACGCAGTATTTT
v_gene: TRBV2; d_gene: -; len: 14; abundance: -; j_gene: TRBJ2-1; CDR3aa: CASTVGSSYNEQFF; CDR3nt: TGTGCCAGCACGGTGGGCAGCTCCTACAATGAGCAGTTCTTC
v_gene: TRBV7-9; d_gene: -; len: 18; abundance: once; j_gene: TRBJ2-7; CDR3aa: CASSSLPSLGTGAGEQYF; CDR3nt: TGTGCCAGCAGCTCCCTTCCTTCCTTGGGGACTGGAGCGGGCGAGCAGTACTTC
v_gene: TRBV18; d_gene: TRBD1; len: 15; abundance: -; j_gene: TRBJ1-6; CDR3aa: CASSPRTGGAAPLHF; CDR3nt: TGTGCCAGCTCACCAAGGACAGGGGGCGCAGCGCCCCTCCACTTT
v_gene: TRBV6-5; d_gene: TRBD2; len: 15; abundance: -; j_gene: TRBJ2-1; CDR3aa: CASSYGGGPSGEQFF; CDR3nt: TGTGCCAGCAGTTACGGGGGTGGGCCTAGCGGTGAGCAGTTCTTC
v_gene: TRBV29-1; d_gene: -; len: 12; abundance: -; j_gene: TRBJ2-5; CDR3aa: CSVEEGSETQYF; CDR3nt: TGCAGCGTTGAAGAAGGTAGCGAGACCCAGTACTTC
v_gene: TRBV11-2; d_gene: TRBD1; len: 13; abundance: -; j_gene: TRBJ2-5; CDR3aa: CASSPQGGETQYF; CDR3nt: TGTGCCAGCAGCCCACAGGGGGGTGAGACCCAGTACTTC
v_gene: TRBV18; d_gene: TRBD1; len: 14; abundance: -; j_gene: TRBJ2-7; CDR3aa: CASSPDRGSYEQYF; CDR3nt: TGTGCCAGCTCACCAGACAGGGGATCGTACGAGCAGTACTTC
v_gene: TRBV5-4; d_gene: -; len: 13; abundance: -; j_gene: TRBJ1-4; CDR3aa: CASSLGAGEKLFF; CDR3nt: TGTGCCAGCAGCCTAGGGGCAGGTGAAAAACTGTTTTTT
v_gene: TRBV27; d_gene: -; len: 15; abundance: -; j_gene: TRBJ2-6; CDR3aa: CASLASGSGANVLTF; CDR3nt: TGTGCCAGCCTAGCTTCAGGCTCTGGGGCCAACGTCCTGACTTTC
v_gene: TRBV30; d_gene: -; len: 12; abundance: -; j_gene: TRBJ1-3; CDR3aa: CALGGSGNTIYF; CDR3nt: TGTGCCTTAGGGGGCTCTGGAAACACCATATATTTT
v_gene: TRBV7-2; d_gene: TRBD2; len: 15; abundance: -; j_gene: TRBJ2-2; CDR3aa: CASSFLAVNTGELFF; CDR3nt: TGTGCCAGCAGCTTTCTAGCGGTTAACACCGGGGAGCTGTTTTTT
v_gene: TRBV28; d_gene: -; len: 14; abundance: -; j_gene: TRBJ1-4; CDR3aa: CASINTGRGEKLFF; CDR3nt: TGTGCCAGCATCAACACAGGGCGAGGTGAAAAACTGTTTTTT
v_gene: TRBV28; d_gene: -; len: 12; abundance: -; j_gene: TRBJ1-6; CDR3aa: CASSPLVSPLHF; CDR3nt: TGTGCCAGCAGTCCACTGGTTTCACCCCTCCACTTT
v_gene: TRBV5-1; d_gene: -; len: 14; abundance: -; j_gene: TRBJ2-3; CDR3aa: CASSFNRDIDTQYF; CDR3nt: TGCGCCAGCAGCTTTAACCGGGACATAGATACGCAGTATTTT
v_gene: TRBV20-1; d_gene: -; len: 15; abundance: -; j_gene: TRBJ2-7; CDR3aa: CSASPLRGPSYEQYF; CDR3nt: TGCAGTGCTAGTCCCTTGCGGGGGCCTTCCTACGAGCAGTACTTC
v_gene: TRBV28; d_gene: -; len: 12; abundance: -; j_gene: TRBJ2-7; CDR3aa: CASSTGSHEQYF; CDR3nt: TGTGCCAGCAGTACAGGGTCCCACGAGCAGTACTTC
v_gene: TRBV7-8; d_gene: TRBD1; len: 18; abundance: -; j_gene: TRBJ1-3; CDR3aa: CASSSKGQGEMTGNTIYF; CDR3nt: TGTGCCAGCAGCTCTAAGGGACAGGGGGAGATGACAGGAAACACCATATATTTT
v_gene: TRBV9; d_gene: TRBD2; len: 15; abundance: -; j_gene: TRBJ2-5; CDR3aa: CASSALAGGQETQYF; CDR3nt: TGTGCCAGCAGCGCCTTAGCGGGGGGGCAAGAGACCCAGTACTTC
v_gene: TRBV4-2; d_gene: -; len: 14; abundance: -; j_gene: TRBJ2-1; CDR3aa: CASSQSDRDNEQFF; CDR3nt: TGTGCCAGCAGCCAATCGGACAGAGACAATGAGCAGTTCTTC
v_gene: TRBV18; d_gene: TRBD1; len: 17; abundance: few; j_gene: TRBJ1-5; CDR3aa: CASSPLPRGLFNQPQHF; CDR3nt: TGTGCCAGCTCACCACTTCCCAGGGGGCTATTCAATCAGCCCCAGCATTTT
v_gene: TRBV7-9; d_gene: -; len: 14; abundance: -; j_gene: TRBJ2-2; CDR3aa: CASSSRTDTGELFF; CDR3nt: TGTGCCAGCAGCTCCCGGACAGACACCGGGGAGCTGTTTTTT